This T cell receptor beta chain derives from a study of blood T cell repertoires in COVID-19. It was within 2 weeks before study entry that exposed participants met a COVID-19 case. Clones were sequenced by immunoSEQ multiplex PCR, and TCRdb holds only the in-frame ones, with some missing. The profile shows 350,000 to 400,000 clones, about nine tenths of them singletons. About this clone itself: Other DNA sequences in this sample translate to the same CDR3.

Trimming cost V 2 bases and J 1 base, with 5 bases left between them. In germline, CDR1 is MNHEY, CDR2 SMNVEV (reference sequence). The CDR3 is 13 amino acids. This chain connects TRBV27 to TRBJ1-1, with D uncertain. This sequence originates from a woman between 40 and 50 years old who had been exposed to COVID-19. Specimen: PBMCs or T cells enriched from blood (not recorded which). The CDR3 DNA sequence: TGTGCCAGCAGTTTACGGGAGAACACTGAAGCTTTCTTT. Translated, it gives CASSLRENTEAFF.